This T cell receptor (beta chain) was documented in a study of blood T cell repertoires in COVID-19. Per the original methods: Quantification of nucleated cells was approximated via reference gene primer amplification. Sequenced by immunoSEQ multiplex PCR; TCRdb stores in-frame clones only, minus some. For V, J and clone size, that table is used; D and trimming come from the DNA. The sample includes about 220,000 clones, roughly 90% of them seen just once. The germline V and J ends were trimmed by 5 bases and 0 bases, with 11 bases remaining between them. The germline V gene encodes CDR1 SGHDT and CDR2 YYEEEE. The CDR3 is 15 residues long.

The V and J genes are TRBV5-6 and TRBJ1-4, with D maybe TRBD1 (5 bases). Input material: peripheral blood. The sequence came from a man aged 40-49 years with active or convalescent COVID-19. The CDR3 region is CASSADRSTNEKLFF. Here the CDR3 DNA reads TGTGCCAGCAGTGCCGACAGATCAACTAATGAAAAACTGTTTTTT.